This TCR beta chain emerged from a study of human T cells and chemical hapten exposure. This CDR3 region has 15 residues. Between the trimmed V and J ends, which lost 5 bases and 7 bases, there was a span of 15 bases. Time point defined: patch test 2, 6 weeks after DPC sensitization. Documented treatment: therapeutic diphenylcyclopropenone sensitization with weekly scalp DPC. TCRdb called the RACE reads again in MiXCR, with one record for every CDR3 protein. Of more than 90,000 distinct CDR3 sequences in the sample, about an eighth are singletons; the top ten hold roughly 3%. This clonotype was found a few times. Its antigen is as yet unknown. The study, taken as a whole, reports: Significantly more large CDR3 similarity clusters were formed by expanded TCRs than by controls.

This chain connects TRBV12-3 or TRBV12-4 to TRBJ1-6, with D maybe TRBD1 (6 bases). The TCR sequence derives from a woman aged 35 to 49 with alopecia areata. Some clones in this sample may be carry-over from other donors' samples. The material was whole blood, obtained in connection with sensitization to the hapten diphenylcyclopropenone (DPC). The CDR3 DNA reads TGTGCCAGCAGTGCAAGGGACATTCGGAATTCACCCCTCCACTTT. This gives the protein CASSARDIRNSPLHF.